Presented here are 8 T cell receptor beta chains from one specimen sequenced in a study of blood T cell repertoires in COVID-19. Assay: immunoSEQ multiplex PCR; the TCRdb copy retains only in-frame clones and omits some. The sample records fewer than 90,000 clones, 80% being singletons. The source material was peripheral blood. The receptors here all came from a woman older than 75 with acute or convalescent COVID-19.

The chain combines TRBV6-9 with TRBJ2-4, with D hard to call. The CDR3 consists of 12 residues. The germline CDR1 and CDR2 sequences are MNHGY and SVAAGI. The V gene lost 4 bases and the J gene lost 6 bases, with 7 bases spanning the gap. The CDR3 sequence: CASSSLGNIQYF. In DNA, the CDR3 is TGTGCCAGCAGTTCCCTAGGAAACATTCAGTACTTC.

In its sample, this clone was seen once. J is TRBJ2-2 and V is TRBV28; 7 bases map to TRBD2. The germline V gene has CDR1 MDHEN and CDR2 SYDVKM. The CDR3 runs 16 residues. V lost 2 bases, J lost 2 bases, and 5 bases stayed unmatched. DNA for the CDR3: TGTGCCAGCAGTTTAGCATCGGGGGGTAACACCGGGGAGCTGTTTTTT. As protein: CASSLASGGNTGELFF.

The chain recombines TRBV6-5 with TRBJ2-2; 8 bases agree with TRBD2. Losses at the gene ends were 4 bases for V and 6 bases for J; bases not matched to a gene: 7. In germline, CDR1 is MNHEY, CDR2 SVGAGI. CDR3 size: 15 residues. CDR3 in amino acids: CASSWSRGGSGELFF. The CDR3 DNA is TGTGCCAGCAGTTGGTCTCGCGGGGGGTCCGGGGAGCTGTTTTTT.

The CDR3 spells CASSQVASGGRAYNEQFF. CDR3 sequence (DNA): TGTGCCAGCAGCCAAGTAGCTAGCGGGGGGCGGGCCTACAATGAGCAGTTCTTC. The chain joins TRBV3-1 (or the pseudogene TRBV3-2) to TRBJ2-1; TRBD2 agrees at 11 bases. With V trimmed by 1 base and J by 2 bases, 7 bases remained unmatched. CDR3 size: 18 residues. Germline values: CDR1 LGHDT, CDR2 YNNKEL (reference sequence).

The CDR3 nucleotides are TGTGCCAGCAGCTTTTTCGACAGCCGAAACACCATATATTTT. Protein sequence: CASSFFDSRNTIYF. The chain employs TRBV5-5 and TRBJ1-3; maybe TRBD1 (5 bases). Deletions cut 2 bases from V and 5 bases from J, with 11 bases between. The CDR3 runs 14 residues. The germline CDR1 and CDR2 sequences are SGHKS and YYEKEE (reference sequence).

The chain employs TRBV19 and TRBJ1-4, with D hard to call. Germline CDR1 is LNHDA and CDR2 is SQIVND (reference sequence). V was cut by 4 bases and J by 7 bases, with 10 bases left in between. CDR3 size: 13 residues. In DNA, the CDR3 is TGTGCCAGTAGTACAGATATGAGTGAAAAACTGTTTTTT. It yields the protein CASSTDMSEKLFF.

J is TRBJ2-2 and V is TRBV29-1; D gene unclear. Per germline, CDR1 SQVTM and CDR2 ANQGSEA. CDR3 length: 14 residues. V lost 7 bases, J lost 3 bases, and 15 bases lay in between. CDR3 bases: TGCAGCGCCCAACCCTCCATAGACACCGGGGAGCTGTTTTTT. The encoded protein is CSAQPSIDTGELFF.

The J gene is TRBJ1-2, the V gene TRBV5-1; 9 positions agree with TRBD1. The CDR3 covers 14 residues. Germline V gene lookup returns CDR1 SGHRS and CDR2 YFSETQ. The junction had 6 bases not matched to a gene; V was cut back by 1 base and J by 8 bases. CDR3 region: CASSLTGTGTGYTF. CDR3 in DNA: TGCGCCAGCAGCTTGACCGGGACAGGGACCGGCTACACCTTC.